Sequencing of this TCR beta chain was carried out in a study of blood T cell repertoires in COVID-19. Across the whole study: Acute and convalescent COVID-19 specimens originated in the United States, Italy and Spain. Sample material is recorded as cDNA or gDNA derived from T cells, B-cell-depleted T cells, or PBMCs.

The authors' processing: The assay estimated nucleated cells by amplifying reference gene primers. The assay was immunoSEQ multiplex PCR, and TCRdb's table has in-frame clones only and misses some. V, J and clone size are those of that table, while D and trimming were read from the DNA. The table shows 250,000 to 350,000 clones, with about 89% occurring only once. Losses at the gene ends were 4 bases for V and 12 bases for J; bases not matched to a gene: 10. Germline V gene lookup returns CDR1 LGHNA and CDR2 YSLEER. There are 15 residues in the CDR3. The sequence came from a woman between 55 and 75 years old with acute or convalescent COVID-19. The sequencing input was peripheral blood. V gene TRBV4-3 combines with J gene TRBJ2-1, with 12 nucleotides matching TRBD2. The CDR3 DNA is TGCGCCAGCAGCCCATCCCTAGCGGGGGGGCCCGGGCAGTTCTTC. Protein: CASSPSLAGGPGQFF.